This T cell receptor beta chain was profiled in a study of blood T cell repertoires in COVID-19. Turning to the study itself: The United States, Italy and Spain provided the acute and convalescent COVID-19 samples. T cells, B-cell-depleted T cells, or PBMCs provided the cDNA or gDNA that served as material.

This table comes from immunoSEQ multiplex PCR, and its TCRdb copy is limited to in-frame clones, with some not included. Here the sample spans 110,000 or so clones, more than 80% being singletons. The CDR3 contains 16 residues. Trimming left V 3 bases short and J 1 base short, with 15 bases between. From germline, CDR1 is ENHRY and CDR2 SYGVKD. Seattle patient enrollment occurred during active infection, with longitudinal follow-up thereafter. The sample was peripheral blood. J is TRBJ2-5 and V is TRBV10-3; D not resolved. This receptor was taken from a woman aged 60-75 years with COVID-19, enrolled during active disease. The CDR3 nucleotides read TGTGCCATCAGTGATCAGAATCTGGTGCCCCAAGAGACCCAGTACTTC. Its translation: CAISDQNLVPQETQYF.